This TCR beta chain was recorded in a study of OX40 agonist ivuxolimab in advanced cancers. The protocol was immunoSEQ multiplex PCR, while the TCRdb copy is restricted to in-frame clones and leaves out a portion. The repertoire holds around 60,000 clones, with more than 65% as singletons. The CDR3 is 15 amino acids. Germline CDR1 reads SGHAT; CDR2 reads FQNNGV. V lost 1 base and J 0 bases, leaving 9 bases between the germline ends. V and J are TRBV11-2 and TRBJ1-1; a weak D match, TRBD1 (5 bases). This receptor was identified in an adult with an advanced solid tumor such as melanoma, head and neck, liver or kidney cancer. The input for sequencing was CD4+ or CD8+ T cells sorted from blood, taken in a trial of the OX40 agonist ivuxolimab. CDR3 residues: CASSLGPGLNTEAFF. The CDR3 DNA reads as TGTGCCAGCAGCTTAGGGCCAGGGTTGAACACTGAAGCTTTCTTT.